The clone carrying this TCR beta chain has ten or more counts. Antigen unknown. The entire patient cohort was treatment-naive prior to thyroid surgery. Per the study methods: CDR3 was compared across clinicopathological groups, and the resulting differences were used to build a distant-metastasis classifier for papillary thyroid cancer. TCRdb reassembled clones from the PCR reads with MiXCR. The V and J calls follow TCRdb's processing rather than the paper's. This repertoire shows roughly 50,000 clones, approximately 20% found once; its top ten account for over 3%. This sample was taken from a study of metastatic and nonmetastatic thyroid tumors. The wider study: For malignant and benign thyroid patients, tumor or nodule tissue and blood were the sources whose repertoires were compared. Whole-study results and caveats: Within blood and tumor, benign nodules reportedly had significantly lower TCR beta diversity than malignant thyroid tumors did.

The receptor was isolated from a male donor with papillary thyroid cancer or a benign thyroid nodule (not recorded which). Some clones in this sample may be carry-over from other donors' samples. The specimen was blood.

CDR3 amino acids: CASSLTGFQETQYF. The CDR3 DNA reads as TGTGCCAGCAGCCTGACAGGGTTTCAAGAGACCCAGTACTTC. The chain uses TRBV13 and TRBJ2-5; 7 nucleotides match TRBD1. In germline, CDR1 is PRHDT, CDR2 FYEKMQ (reference sequence). This CDR3 has 14 residues. After removal of 5 bases from V and 2 bases from J, the junction contained 5 bases not matched to a gene. The full variable domain, rest sourced from reference TRBV13 and TRBJ2-5, is AAGVIQSPRHLIKEKRETATLKCYPIPRHDTVYWYQQGPGQDPQFLISFYEKMQSDKGSIPDRFSAQQFSDYHSELNMSSLELGDSALYFCASSLTGFQETQYFGPGTRLLVL.